This T cell receptor (beta chain) emerged from a study of T cell repertoires in cytomegalovirus infection. Study information: CMV epitopes used comprised recently identified HLA-C-restricted ones and well-studied HLA-B-restricted ones. Public TCR beta signatures indicated both CMV infection and matching HLA type. Study results and limitations: CMV-specific TCR beta clonotypes restricted by HLA-C were the ones dominating the ex vivo response. Identification of carriers of CMV plus the relevant HLA was performed using cumulative public TCR beta family frequency.

Trimming stripped 1 base from V and 1 base from J, with 7 bases between. Germline V gives CDR1 SGHVS, CDR2 FQNEAQ. This CDR3 spans 14 amino acids. TCRdb re-analysed the reads in MiXCR, keeping a single row per CDR3 protein. The sample carries 650,000 to 900,000 distinct CDR3 sequences, approximately 29% recorded once. In this sample, this clonotype turned up many times. Its antigen is unknown. The source of this sequence is a human donor in good health (CMV status not recorded). Some clones in this sample may be carry-over from other donors' samples. The material sequenced was cultured CD8+ T cells from PBMCs, taken from culture after CMV antigen stimulation. The chain links TRBV7-8 to TRBJ1-1; no clear D gene. For the CDR3, the DNA is TGTGCCAGCAGCTTAGACGCAGGGAACACTGAAGCTTTCTTT. Translated: CASSLDAGNTEAFF.